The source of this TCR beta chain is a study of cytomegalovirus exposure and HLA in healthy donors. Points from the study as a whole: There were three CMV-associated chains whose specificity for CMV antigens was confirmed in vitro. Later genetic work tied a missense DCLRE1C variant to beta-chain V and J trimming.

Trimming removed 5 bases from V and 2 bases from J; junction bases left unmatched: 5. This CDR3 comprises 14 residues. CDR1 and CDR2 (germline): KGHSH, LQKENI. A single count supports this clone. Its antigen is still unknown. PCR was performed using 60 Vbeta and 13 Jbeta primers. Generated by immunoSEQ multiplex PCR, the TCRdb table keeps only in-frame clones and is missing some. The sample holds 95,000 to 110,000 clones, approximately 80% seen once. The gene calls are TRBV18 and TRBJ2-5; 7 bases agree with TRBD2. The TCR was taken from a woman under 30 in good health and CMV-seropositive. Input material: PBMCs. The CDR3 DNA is TGTGCCAGCTCAGGCCCTAGCGGACAAGAGACCCAGTACTTC. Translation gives CASSGPSGQETQYF.